Listed here is a single TCR beta chain. Its target is not known. This sample is part of a study of OX40 agonist ivuxolimab in advanced cancers. Study information: Across the patients, intravenous ivuxolimab was delivered every 2 weeks at 0.01 to 10 mg/kg. Dose-escalation patients suffered from hepatocellular carcinoma, melanoma, renal cell or head and neck cancer.

The length of the CDR3 is 19 residues. The ends were cut back, 5 bases at V and 10 bases at J, with 33 bases in the middle. Germline assignment: CDR1 SGHNT and CDR2 YENEEA. Repertoires were generated with immunoSEQ multiplex PCR, while TCRdb's copy carries only in-frame clones and drops some. The sample holds tens of thousands of clones, about 80% seen once. Broader study findings: Dose levels from 0.1 to 3.0 mg/kg saw CD4+ and CD8+ blood T cells expand clonally by week 6.

Sequencing was performed on CD4+ or CD8+ T cells sorted from blood, taken in a trial of the OX40 agonist ivuxolimab. The receptor was derived from an adult with an advanced solid tumor such as melanoma, head and neck, liver or kidney cancer. The V and J genes are TRBV11-3 and TRBJ2-1, with TRBD2 as a possible D gene (6 bases). CDR3 in amino acids: CASSPGLKAGPYTGKEQFF. CDR3 DNA: TGTGCCAGCAGCCCCGGTTTGAAGGCGGGACCCTATACCGGGAAAGAGCAGTTCTTC.